This entry describes one T cell receptor (beta chain). Its ends do not fully match the called genes, so a read error is possible. Repertoires were generated with immunoSEQ multiplex PCR, while TCRdb's copy carries only in-frame clones and drops some. This table has about 2 million clones, about 95% appearing once. As defined, naive CD8 cells were CD45RO-negative and positively selected for CCR7, with terminally differentiated effector memory CD45RA+ cells excluded. The sample is drawn from a study of shared clonotypes between healthy human individuals. Germline lookup yields CDR1 MGHRA and CDR2 YSYEKL. The CDR3 spans 14 residues.

Sequences were obtained from naive CD8+ T cells sorted from blood. The V gene is TRBV4-1, the J gene TRBJ1-4; tentatively, D is TRBD1 (5 bases). The receptor's source is a man younger than 35 in good health. The CDR3 loop reads CASSQKGRGSLPYF. The CDR3 DNA reads as TGCGCCAGCAGCCAGAAGGGGCGGGGCAGCCTCCCTTACTTT.